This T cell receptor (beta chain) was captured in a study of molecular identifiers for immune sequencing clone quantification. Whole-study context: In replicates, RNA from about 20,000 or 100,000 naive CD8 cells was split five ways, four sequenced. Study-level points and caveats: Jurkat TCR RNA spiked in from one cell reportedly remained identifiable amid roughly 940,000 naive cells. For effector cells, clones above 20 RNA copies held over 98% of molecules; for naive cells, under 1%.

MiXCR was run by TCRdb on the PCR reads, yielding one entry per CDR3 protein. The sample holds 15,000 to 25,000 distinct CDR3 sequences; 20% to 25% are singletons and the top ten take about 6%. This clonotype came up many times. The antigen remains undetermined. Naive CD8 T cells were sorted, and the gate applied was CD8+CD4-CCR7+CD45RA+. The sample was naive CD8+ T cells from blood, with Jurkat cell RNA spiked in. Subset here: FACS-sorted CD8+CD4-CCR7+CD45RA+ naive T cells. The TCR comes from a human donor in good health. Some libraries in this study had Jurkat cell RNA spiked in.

The CDR3 is CSVEGPGQKNEKLFF. The CDR3 coding sequence is TGCAGCGTTGAAGGACCGGGACAGAAGAATGAAAAACTGTTTTTT. The chain has TRBV29-1 and TRBJ1-4, with TRBD1 matching 7 bases. This CDR3 spans 15 amino acids. CDR1 and CDR2 (germline): SQVTM, ANQGSEA. Trimming took 1 base from V and 5 from J; bases not matched to a gene: 7.